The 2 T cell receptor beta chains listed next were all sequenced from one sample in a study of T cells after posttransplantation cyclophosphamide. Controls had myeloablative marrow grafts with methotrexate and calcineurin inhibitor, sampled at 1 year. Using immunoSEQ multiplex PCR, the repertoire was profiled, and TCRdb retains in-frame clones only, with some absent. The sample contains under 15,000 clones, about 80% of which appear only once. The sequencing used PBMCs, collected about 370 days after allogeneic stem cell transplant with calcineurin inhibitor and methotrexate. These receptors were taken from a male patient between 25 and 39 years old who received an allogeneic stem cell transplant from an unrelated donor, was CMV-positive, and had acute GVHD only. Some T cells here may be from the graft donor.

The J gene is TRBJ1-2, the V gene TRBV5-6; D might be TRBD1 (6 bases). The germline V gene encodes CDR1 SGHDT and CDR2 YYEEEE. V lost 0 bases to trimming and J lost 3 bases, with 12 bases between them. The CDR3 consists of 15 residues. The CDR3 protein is CASSLGKGVDYGYTF. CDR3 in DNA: TGTGCCAGCAGCTTGGGAAAGGGGGTGGACTATGGCTACACCTTC. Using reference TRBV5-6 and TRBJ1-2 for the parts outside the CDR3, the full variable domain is DAGVTQSPTHLIKTRGQQVTLRCSPKSGHDTVSWYQQALGQGPQFIFQYYEEEERQRGNFPDRFSGHQFPNYSSELNVNALLLGDSALYLCASSLGKGVDYGYTFGSGTRLTVV.

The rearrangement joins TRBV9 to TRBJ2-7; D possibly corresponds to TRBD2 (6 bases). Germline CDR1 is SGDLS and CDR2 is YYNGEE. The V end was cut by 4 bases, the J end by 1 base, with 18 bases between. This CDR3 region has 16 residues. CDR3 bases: TGTGCCAGCAGCCCCGGTGGTAGCGGCAATTCCTACGAGCAGTACTTC. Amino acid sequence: CASSPGGSGNSYEQYF.